This T cell receptor beta chain was documented in a study of blood T cell repertoires in COVID-19. Whole-study context: COVID-19 samples collected from the United States, Italy and Spain covered acute and convalescent phases.

Germline V gene data show CDR1 as SGHTS and CDR2 as YDEGEE. This CDR3 has 15 residues. V shed 2 bases, J shed 4 bases, and the junction held 7 bases outside the gene matches. Authors' processing steps: Quantification of nucleated cells was approximated via reference gene primer amplification. Data came from immunoSEQ multiplex PCR; TCRdb stores just in-frame clones and leaves some out. For V, J and clone size, that table is used; D and trimming come from the DNA. The sample lists roughly 280,000 clones; approximately 83% were seen once. Sample: peripheral blood. This chain connects TRBV5-8 to TRBJ2-3; 7 bases line up with TRBD1. The clonotype comes from a woman in her seventies with acute or convalescent COVID-19. CDR3 nucleotides: TGTGCCAGCAGCTTTGGGGACAGTGCATCAGATACGCAGTATTTT. It yields the protein CASSFGDSASDTQYF.